The 23 T cell receptor beta chains in this list originate from one sample, sequenced in a study of shared clonotypes between healthy human individuals. The table came from immunoSEQ multiplex PCR; TCRdb's copy has only in-frame clones and leaves some out. The top ten hold under 15% of the sample, which has hundreds of thousands of clones, around 75% seen once. The specimen sequenced was PBMCs. Source of these receptors: a woman aged 40-49 years in good health. Some clones in this sample may be carry-over from other donors' samples.

The chain has TRBV27 and TRBJ2-1, with 7 bases matching TRBD2. V lost 4 bases, J lost 6 bases, and 9 bases stayed unmatched. Germline assignment: CDR1 MNHEY and CDR2 SMNVEV (reference sequence). The CDR3 extends over 15 amino acids. CDR3 region: CASSSLGGSSNEQFF. The CDR3 region has the DNA TGTGCCAGCAGTTCCCTCGGCGGGAGCTCCAATGAGCAGTTCTTC.

This clone was seen just once. The chain employs TRBV6-5 and TRBJ1-5, with 7 bases that match TRBD1. Germline CDR1 is MNHEY and CDR2 is SVGAGI. Losses at the gene ends were 5 bases for V and 6 bases for J; bases not matched to a gene: 4. This CDR3 has 13 amino acids. CDR3 DNA: TGTGCCAGCAGTCGAGGGGGCGGTCAGCCCCAGCATTTT. Encoded protein: CASSRGGGQPQHF.

The chain couples TRBV28 to TRBJ2-3; D not resolved. Trimming left V 3 bases short and J 6 bases short, with 10 bases between. The germline V gene encodes CDR1 MDHEN and CDR2 SYDVKM. The CDR3 totals 13 residues. CDR3 bases: TGTGCCAGCAGTTTGGTTCAGACCGATACGCAGTATTTT. Amino acids: CASSLVQTDTQYF. Based on the CDR3 plus reference TRBV28 and TRBJ2-3, the full variable domain is DVKVTQSSRYLVKRTGEKVFLECVQDMDHENMFWYRQDPGLGLRLIYFSYDVKMKEKGDIPEGYSVSREKKERFSLILESASTNQTSMYLCASSLVQTDTQYFGPGTRLTVL.

The V gene is TRBV9, the J gene TRBJ2-3; 8 nucleotides agree with TRBD1. Per the germline V gene, CDR1 is SGDLS and CDR2 is YYNGEE. The length of the CDR3 is 16 residues. After removal of 0 bases from V and 3 bases from J, the junction contained 6 bases not matched to a gene. CDR3 protein: CASSVATTGGTDTQYF. CDR3 nucleotides: TGTGCCAGCAGCGTAGCTACTACAGGGGGTACAGATACGCAGTATTTT. Complete variable domain (other parts from reference TRBV9 and TRBJ2-3): DSGVTQTPKHLITATGQRVTLRCSPRSGDLSVYWYQQSLDQGLQFLIQYYNGEERAKGNILERFSAQQFPDLHSELNLSSLELGDSALYFCASSVATTGGTDTQYFGPGTRLTVL.

This chain joins TRBV28 and TRBJ2-3; D not certain. The CDR3 covers 12 residues. Germline-derived CDR1 and CDR2 are MDHEN and SYDVKM. The CDR3 DNA is TGTGTCAAGGGCCTCAGCACAGATACGCAGTATTTT. Protein sequence: CVKGLSTDTQYF.

The rearrangement joins TRBV5-1 to TRBJ1-1; 7 bases match TRBD1. Germline V lookup: CDR1 SGHRS, CDR2 YFSETQ. V lost 4 bases and J lost 5; bases outside the gene matches: 14. The CDR3 is 16 residues long. DNA of the CDR3: TGCGCCAGCAGCAAGGACAGGCCGCGGGATGGTACTGAAGCTTTCTTT. This encodes CASSKDRPRDGTEAFF.

J is TRBJ2-3 and V is TRBV29-1, with D maybe TRBD1 (5 bases). The length of the CDR3 is 13 residues. V was cut by 6 bases and J by 1 base, with 11 bases left in between. Germline CDR1 and CDR2: SQVTM and ANQGSEA. CDR3 DNA sequence: TGCAGCGTCAGGGTTGGGGGCACAGATACGCAGTATTTT. Its translation is CSVRVGGTDTQYF.

In this sample, this clone turned up a few times. This chain uses TRBV5-4 with TRBJ2-5; D is possibly TRBD1 (5 bases). Germline lookup yields CDR1 SGHNT and CDR2 YYREEE (reference sequence). Trimming removed 1 base from V and 1 base from J, with 8 bases in between. This CDR3 spans 14 amino acids. CDR3 bases: TGTGCCAGCAGCTTGCAGGGAATCCAAGAGACCCAGTACTTC. Protein sequence: CASSLQGIQETQYF.

This clone was counted at least ten times. Other DNA sequences in the sample encode the same CDR3. The V gene is TRBV6-1, the J gene TRBJ2-7, with a weak D call TRBD1 (5 bases). This CDR3 comprises 15 residues. V was trimmed by 2 bases and J by 1 base, leaving 12 bases between them. The V gene's germline CDR1 is MNHNS and CDR2 SASEGT. CDR3 amino acids: CASSERQGLSYEQYF. The CDR3 nucleotides are TGTGCCAGCAGTGAACGGCAGGGTCTTTCCTACGAGCAGTACTTC.

V usage is TRBV2 and J usage is TRBJ1-2; D ambiguous. V was clipped by 2 bases and J by 5 bases, with 0 bases between them. Looked up from germline, CDR1 is SNHLY and CDR2 is FYNNEI. This CDR3 has 10 amino acids. CDR3: CASSEYGYTF. The CDR3 DNA sequence: TGTGCCAGCAGTGAATATGGCTACACCTTC.

The CDR3: CASSQAGYRELFF. DNA for the CDR3: TGTGCCAGCAGCCAAGCAGGGTACCGGGAGCTGTTTTTT. The chain uses TRBV7-2 and TRBJ2-2; tentatively, D is TRBD1 (5 bases). Germline V lookup: CDR1 SGHTA, CDR2 FQGNSA. V dropped 5 bases and J dropped 9 bases, with 13 bases sitting between them. The CDR3 extends over 13 amino acids.

The chain employs TRBV7-2 and TRBJ2-7, with 9 nucleotides matching TRBD2. Germline V CDR1 and CDR2: SGHTA, FQGNSA. The CDR3 is 15 residues long. The J segment lost 6 bases and the V segment lost 1 base, leaving 7 bases of the junction unmatched. The CDR3 nucleotides are TGTGCCAGCAGCTTAGTGGCTAGCGGGGCCTCCGAGCAGTACTTC. Translated, it gives CASSLVASGASEQYF.

The chain joins TRBV27 to TRBJ2-5; 8 bases are shared with TRBD2. The J call may be faulty, since TRBJ2-7 better matches the DNA end. Germline CDR1 and CDR2: MNHEY and SMNVEV (reference sequence). The CDR3 is 14 residues long. CDR3 DNA sequence: TGTGCCAGCAGAGCGGGAGTAAGCTCCTACGAGCAGTACTTC. Translated: CASRAGVSSYEQYF.

In its sample, this clone was seen a few times. The chain has TRBV4-1 and TRBJ1-4, with TRBD1 matching over 7 bases. Trimming cost V 3 bases and J 8 bases; bases outside gene matches: 9. The CDR3 has 15 amino acids. The germline CDR1 and CDR2 sequences are MGHRA and YSYEKL. The CDR3 nucleotides read TGCGCCAGCAGCCAGCCCGACAGGGAGGACGAAAAACTGTTTTTT. Translating it yields CASSQPDREDEKLFF.

This clone was recorded at least ten times. The V and J genes are TRBV2 and TRBJ2-2; D is perhaps TRBD2 (5 bases). V was cut by 5 bases and J by 0 bases, with 7 bases left in between. This CDR3 is 14 amino acids long. In germline, CDR1 is SNHLY, CDR2 FYNNEI. The CDR3 here is CASSRLTNTGELFF. The CDR3 bases are TGTGCCAGCAGTAGACTAACGAACACCGGGGAGCTGTTTTTT.

This chain connects TRBV19 to TRBJ2-7, with unresolved D. V was trimmed by 3 bases and J by 3 bases, leaving 15 bases between them. This CDR3 region has 15 residues. CDR1 and CDR2 from the germline V gene are LNHDA and SQIVND (reference sequence). In DNA form, the CDR3 reads TGTGCCAGTAGTATGGGTACAGCCTCCCGCTACGAGCAGTACTTC. Translating it yields CASSMGTASRYEQYF.

This chain links TRBV5-1 with TRBJ2-7, with 11 bases lining up with TRBD2. Trimming removed 4 bases from V and 4 bases from J; junction bases left unmatched: 4. The CDR3 length is 14 residues. Germline loops: CDR1 SGHRS, CDR2 YFSETQ. The DNA for the CDR3 is TGCGCCAGCAGCGAAGGGACTAGCGGATACGAGCAGTACTTC. This encodes CASSEGTSGYEQYF. Full variable domain (remainder filled in from reference TRBV5-1 and TRBJ2-7): KAGVTQTPRYLIKTRGQQVTLSCSPISGHRSVSWYQQTPGQGLQFLFEYFSETQRNKGNFPGRFSGRQFSNSRSEMNVSTLELGDSALYLCASSEGTSGYEQYFGPGTRLTVT.

This clone was observed a handful of times. Other nucleotide sequences from this sample produce the same CDR3. The chain uses TRBV5-1 and TRBJ2-3; D remains ambiguous. CDR1 and CDR2 from the germline V gene are SGHRS and YFSETQ. Trimming took 0 bases from V and 5 from J, leaving 4 bases between them. This CDR3 has 12 amino acids. CDR3: CASSLVGDTQYF. In DNA, the CDR3 is TGCGCCAGCAGCTTGGTTGGAGATACGCAGTATTTT.

The chain recombines TRBV6-5 with TRBJ1-5; D is possibly TRBD1 (5 bases). CDR1 and CDR2 from the germline V gene are MNHEY and SVGAGI. CDR3 length equals 15 residues. V was cut by 6 bases and J by 0 bases, with 12 bases left in between. This CDR3 reads CASRSQGYSNQPQHF. As DNA, the CDR3 is TGTGCCAGCAGGTCCCAGGGTTATAGCAATCAGCCCCAGCATTTT.

The chain is built from TRBV14 and TRBJ2-1, with TRBD2 as a possible D gene (5 bases). The CDR3 is 13 residues long. Germline CDR1 reads SGHDN; CDR2 reads FVKESK. V was clipped by 3 bases and J by 4 bases, with 7 bases between them. The CDR3 sequence: CASSQPGYNEQFF. DNA for the CDR3: TGTGCCAGCAGCCAGCCGGGGTACAATGAGCAGTTCTTC.

The chain has TRBV7-2 and TRBJ1-1; D may be TRBD1 (5 bases). The CDR3 covers 15 residues. CDR1 is SGHTA, CDR2 FQGNSA, per germline. The V end lost 3 bases, the J end lost 3 bases, and 14 bases lay between the germline ends. CDR3 sequence (DNA): TGTGCCAGCAGCTTGAGCAGGGAAGTTCACACTGAAGCTTTCTTT. Translated, it gives CASSLSREVHTEAFF.

The chain employs TRBV19 and TRBJ2-3; 8 bases match TRBD2. The CDR3 is 15 amino acids. Germline CDR1 LNHDA, CDR2 SQIVND (reference sequence). With 3 bases clipped from V and 2 bases from J, the junction kept 4 bases outside the gene matches. CDR3 protein: CASSMDSGATDTQYF. The CDR3 nucleotides read TGTGCCAGTAGTATGGATAGCGGGGCCACAGATACGCAGTATTTT.

CDR3 residues: CASSQGGVNIQRDTQYF. CDR3 nucleotide sequence: TGTGCCAGCAGCCAAGGGGGGGTGAACATCCAAAGAGATACGCAGTATTTT. This chain joins TRBV7-9 and TRBJ2-3, with D perhaps matching TRBD2 (7 bases). Germline assignment: CDR1 SEHNR and CDR2 FQNEAQ (reference sequence). This CDR3 has 17 residues. V was pared by 5 bases and J by 5 bases, with 23 bases between.